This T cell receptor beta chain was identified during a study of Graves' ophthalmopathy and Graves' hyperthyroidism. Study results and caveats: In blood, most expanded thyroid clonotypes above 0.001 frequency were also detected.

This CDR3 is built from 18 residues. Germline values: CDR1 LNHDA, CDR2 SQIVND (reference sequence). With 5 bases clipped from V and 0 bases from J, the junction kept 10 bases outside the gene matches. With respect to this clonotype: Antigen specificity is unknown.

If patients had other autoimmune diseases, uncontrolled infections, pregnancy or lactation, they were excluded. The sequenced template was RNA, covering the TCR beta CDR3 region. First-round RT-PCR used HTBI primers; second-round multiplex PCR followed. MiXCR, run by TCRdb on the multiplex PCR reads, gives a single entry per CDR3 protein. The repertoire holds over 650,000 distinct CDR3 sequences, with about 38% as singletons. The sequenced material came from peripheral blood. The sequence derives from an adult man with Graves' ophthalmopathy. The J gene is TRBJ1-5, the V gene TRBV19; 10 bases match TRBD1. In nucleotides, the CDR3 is TGTGCCAGTAGTCTAGGGGACAGGGGCTGGGATAGCAATCAGCCCCAGCATTTT. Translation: CASSLGDRGWDSNQPQHF.